The clone carrying this T cell receptor beta chain was seen only a few times. Its matching antigen is unknown. Trimming shortened V by 4 bases and J by 8 bases, and 7 bases separated the two germline ends. The germline gives CDR1 SGHKS, CDR2 YYEKEE (reference sequence). There are 11 residues in the CDR3. These data come from a study of early T cells in non-severe SARS-CoV-2 infection. Overall study context: Sequencing input comprised bulk RNA from unsorted whole blood; chain pairing was not available. Whole-study results and caveats: There was a bias toward anti-spike CD8 responses in VDJdb matching, which missed private and CD4 specificities.

TCRdb reanalysed the 5' RACE reads using MiXCR and keeps one entry per CDR3 protein. This sample has 85,000 to 95,000 distinct CDR3 sequences, with roughly 15% found just once. This clonotype was sampled from an adult who was a healthcare worker with PCR-confirmed SARS-CoV-2 infection or an uninfected control (not recorded which). The sequencing here drew on whole blood, taken at baseline. V and J are TRBV5-5 and TRBJ2-1; the D is unclear. DNA for the CDR3: TGTGCCAGCAGCAATTCCGATGAGCAGTTCTTC. This gives the protein CASSNSDEQFF.